Listed here is a single TCR beta chain. From germline, CDR1 is MNHEY and CDR2 SMNVEV (reference sequence). The CDR3 sequence is 13 residues long. Trimming removed 5 bases from V and 7 bases from J, with 9 bases in between. Sequencing was performed with immunoSEQ multiplex PCR; in TCRdb, only in-frame clones are kept and a portion is missing. The data show 25,000 to 30,000 clones, approximately 92% seen once. This entry belongs to a study of T cell changes during pregnancy in multiple sclerosis. This receptor was identified in a female donor with multiple sclerosis, enrolled in a pregnancy study. The chain joins TRBV27 to TRBJ1-6; no firm D call. The sample was CD4+ T cells from peripheral blood mononuclear cells, taken in the second trimester of pregnancy. The CDR3 DNA follows: TGTGCCAGCAGTCGAACCAGGAATTCACCCCTCCACTTT. Protein: CASSRTRNSPLHF.